This T cell receptor beta chain was sequenced for a study of post-analysis software for immune sequencing data. Overall study findings and caveats: Compared with controls, patients had more of 4 to 6 TRBV segments, including TRBV5-6, TRBV5-1 and TRBV20-1.

This clonotype was observed a handful of times. Its target is unknown. The CDR3 extends over 14 amino acids. The V segment lost 7 bases and the J segment 0 bases; nucleotides outside the gene matches: 3. Researchers reported that TCR beta cDNA libraries carried unique molecular identifiers. TCRdb reprocessed the PCR reads via MiXCR and lists one record per CDR3 protein. The sample yields hundreds of thousands of distinct CDR3 sequences, about 40% seen once. This TCR derives from a girl aged 2-10 years with multiple sclerosis. The chain joins TRBV12-3 or TRBV12-4 to TRBJ2-3; 8 nucleotides agree with TRBD2. The sample consisted of blood. The CDR3 is CASNIAGSTDTQYF. In nucleotides, the CDR3 is TGTGCCAGCAACATAGCGGGAAGCACAGATACGCAGTATTTT.